Listed below are T cell receptor beta chains from one sample, sequenced in a study of control samples from healthy donors and cancer patients. The data were produced by immunoSEQ multiplex PCR, yet TCRdb's version contains in-frame clones alone and is incomplete. This sample has roughly 170,000 clones, with around 90% found just once. Input material: blood. The receptors originated from a woman aged 25 to 45 in good health. The CDR3 runs from the conserved cysteine through the conserved F or W. The D gene is left open where the match is weak. Some rows have no size entry. The others give once, few or many, or a class for an expanded clone.

>-|TRBJ2-2|TRBV9|-
CASSAGLWGTGELFF
TGTGCCAGCAGCGCCGGACTTTGGGGCACCGGGGAGCTGTTTTTT
>-|TRBJ2-5|TRBV9|-
CASSVEVGTGETQYF
TGTGCCAGCAGCGTAGAGGTCGGGACGGGGGAGACCCAGTACTTC
>TRBD1|TRBJ2-3|TRBV19|-
CASSYRGPSTDTQYF
TGTGCCAGTAGCTATAGGGGGCCTAGCACAGATACGCAGTATTTT
>-|TRBJ2-1|TRBV9|-
CASSVARGNEQFF
TGTGCCAGCAGCGTAGCTAGGGGGAATGAGCAGTTCTTC
>-|TRBJ2-4|TRBV3-1/TRBV3-2|-
CASSQVGALAKNIQYF
TGTGCCAGCAGCCAAGTTGGGGCCTTAGCCAAAAACATTCAGTACTTC
>-|TRBJ2-2|TRBV4-1|-
CASSQDPGLPGELFF
TGCGCCAGCAGCCAAGATCCGGGGCTTCCCGGGGAGCTGTTTTTT
>-|TRBJ2-2|TRBV19|-
CASSISPANTGELFF
TGTGCCAGTAGTATTTCCCCCGCGAACACCGGGGAGCTGTTTTTT
>-|TRBJ2-6|TRBV27|-
CASSLSGANVLTF
TGTGCCAGCAGTTTGTCTGGGGCCAACGTCCTGACTTTC
>-|TRBJ1-3|TRBV10-3|once
CAISGSGTKKGNTIYF
TGTGCCATCAGCGGTTCCGGGACAAAGAAAGGAAACACCATATATTTT
>-|TRBJ2-4|TRBV21-1|-
CASSRPGTENIQYF
TGTGCCAGCAGCCGTCCCGGGACAGAAAACATTCAGTACTTC
>TRBD2|TRBJ2-3|TRBV15|-
CATRAAGSTDTQYF
TGTGCCACCAGGGCAGCGGGGAGCACAGATACGCAGTATTTT
>-|TRBJ1-6|TRBV5-1|-
CASSLDMRGMGAPLHF
TGCGCCAGCAGCTTGGATATGAGGGGAATGGGGGCACCCCTCCACTTT
>-|TRBJ1-1|TRBV10-3|-
CAIGSGSGQGALYTEAFF
TGTGCCATCGGAAGTGGGAGCGGCCAGGGAGCCCTATACACTGAAGCTTTCTTT
>-|TRBJ1-6|TRBV2|-
CASKLGTSNSPLHF
TGTGCCAGCAAGTTAGGGACAAGTAATTCACCCCTCCACTTT
>TRBD1|TRBJ1-1|TRBV19|once
CASKGTGDWDEAFF
TGTGCCAGTAAAGGGACAGGTGATTGGGATGAAGCTTTCTTT
>-|TRBJ1-1|TRBV19|many
CASSIFGRSPNTEAFF
TGTGCCAGTAGTATCTTCGGACGTAGCCCGAACACTGAAGCTTTCTTT
>-|TRBJ2-5|TRBV7-9|-
CASSPTVSEAETQYF
TGTGCCAGCAGCCCGACCGTCTCGGAGGCAGAGACCCAGTACTTC
>TRBD1|TRBJ2-7|TRBV13|-
CASSFGQGAPNEQYF
TGTGCCAGCAGCTTCGGGCAGGGGGCACCCAACGAGCAGTACTTC
>-|TRBJ1-1|TRBV7-9|-
CASRVGNTEAFF
TGTGCCAGCAGGGTTGGGAACACTGAAGCTTTCTTT
>-|TRBJ2-2|TRBV29-1|-
CSVLEDTGELFF
TGCAGCGTTCTAGAGGACACCGGGGAGCTGTTTTTT
>TRBD2|TRBJ2-7|TRBV12-3/TRBV12-4|few
CASSFSGTSEQYF
TGTGCCAGCAGTTTTAGCGGGACAAGCGAGCAGTACTTC
>-|TRBJ1-3|TRBV6-1|once
CASSEGGSGNTIYF
TGTGCCAGCAGTGAAGGCGGCTCTGGAAACACCATATATTTT
>-|TRBJ2-3|TRBV5-6|-
CASSSAPSVGDTQYF
TGTGCCAGCAGCTCGGCCCCCAGTGTTGGGGATACGCAGTATTTT
>-|TRBJ1-6|TRBV27|-
CASSLEGYNSPLHF
TGTGCCAGCAGTTTAGAAGGGTATAATTCACCCCTCCACTTT
>TRBD1|TRBJ1-4|TRBV29-1|-
CSVDAGQGEKLFF
TGCAGCGTTGATGCGGGACAGGGTGAAAAACTGTTTTTT
>-|TRBJ2-5|TRBV5-1|-
CASSLASETQYF
TGCGCCAGCAGCTTGGCCTCAGAGACCCAGTACTTC
>TRBD1|TRBJ1-3|TRBV14|-
CASSLDRVSGNTIYF
TGTGCCAGCAGCCTTGACAGGGTCTCTGGAAACACCATATATTTT
>-|TRBJ1-2|TRBV19|-
CASSISAGDYGYTF
TGTGCCAGTAGTATCTCGGCAGGAGACTATGGCTACACCTTC
>TRBD2|TRBJ2-2|TRBV7-7|-
CASSLRPIGEGTGELFF
TGTGCTAGCAGCTTAAGGCCTATAGGGGAGGGCACCGGGGAGCTGTTTTTT
>TRBD1|TRBJ1-4|TRBV28|-
CASRGVGTGGHEKLFF
TGTGCCAGCAGGGGAGTAGGGACAGGGGGTCACGAAAAACTGTTTTTT
>-|TRBJ1-4|TRBV9|-
CASTRTPRSDNEKLFF
TGTGCCAGCACTAGAACCCCCCGGAGCGATAATGAAAAACTGTTTTTT